The 14 T cell receptor beta chains listed next were all sequenced from one sample in a study of beta chain features in type 1 diabetes. What was sequenced were expressed TCRB transcripts, since all of the isolated RNA had been reverse transcribed. Produced via immunoSEQ multiplex PCR; TCRdb's table is partial and in-frame only. This table holds over 500,000 clones, around 15% found once. The sequenced material came from naive CD4+ T cells from blood. These receptors were collected from a young man in good health.

The J gene is TRBJ2-2, the V gene TRBV9; 8 bases match TRBD2. V dropped 0 bases and J dropped 5; count of bases not matched to a gene: 3. Germline V gives CDR1 SGDLS, CDR2 YYNGEE. The CDR3 runs to 15 residues. The chain's CDR3 is CASSVEERGTGELFF. The CDR3 DNA is TGTGCCAGCAGCGTAGAAGAGCGGGGGACCGGGGAGCTGTTTTTT.

A few counts support this clone. V usage is TRBV4-3 and J usage is TRBJ2-1; D perhaps matches TRBD2 (5 bases). V was cut by 1 base and J by 11 bases, with 9 bases left in between. Germline CDR1 LGHNA, CDR2 YSLEER. This CDR3 is 12 amino acids long. CDR3 bases: TGCGCCAGCAGCCAAGTACTAGGGAAGCAGTTCTTC. It translates to CASSQVLGKQFF.

This clone was detected a few times. The chain has TRBV5-4 and TRBJ2-3; no reliable D call. The germline V gene has CDR1 SGHNT and CDR2 YYREEE (reference sequence). With 0 bases removed from V and 2 bases from J, the gap between germline ends came to 10 bases. The CDR3 is 15 residues long. Here the CDR3 reads CASSLARTATDTQYF. CDR3 coding DNA: TGTGCCAGCAGCTTGGCCCGTACAGCCACAGATACGCAGTATTTT.

This clone was seen only a few times. This chain links TRBV28 with TRBJ2-1, with D unclear. The germline V gene encodes CDR1 MDHEN and CDR2 SYDVKM. Trimming took off 3 bases at V and 8 bases at J, with 14 bases between the two ends. This CDR3 region has 14 residues. In nucleotides, the CDR3 is TGTGCCAGCAGTTTGAGCCTCGGAAACCATGAGCAGTTCTTC. This translates into CASSLSLGNHEQFF.

This clone occurred a few times. This chain uses TRBV2 with TRBJ2-7; 7 nucleotides align to TRBD2. The V segment lost 5 bases and the J segment 3 bases; nucleotides outside the gene matches: 4. The CDR3 sequence is 13 residues long. Germline V gene sequence: CDR1 SNHLY, CDR2 FYNNEI. CDR3 amino acids: CASSSERGYEQYF. CDR3 DNA: TGTGCCAGCAGTTCGGAGCGGGGCTACGAGCAGTACTTC.

This clone was picked up a small number of times. This rearrangement joins TRBV10-3 to TRBJ2-2; D possibly corresponds to TRBD1 (6 bases). Germline CDR1 reads ENHRY; CDR2 reads SYGVKD. Trimming shortened V by 10 bases and J by 3 bases, and 15 bases separated the two germline ends. The CDR3 runs 14 residues. The CDR3 sequence: CATGNRVDTGELFF. Here the CDR3 DNA reads TGTGCCACCGGGAACAGGGTTGACACCGGGGAGCTGTTTTTT.

This clone turned up a few times. The rearrangement uses TRBV7-9 and TRBJ1-4, with D tentatively TRBD1 (6 bases). This CDR3 region has 14 residues. The V gene's germline CDR1 is SEHNR and CDR2 FQNEAQ (reference sequence). V lost 7 bases and J 2 bases, leaving 11 bases between the germline ends. The CDR3 loop is CASTFGQTNEKLFF. Written as DNA, the CDR3 is TGTGCCAGCACTTTCGGACAGACTAATGAAAAACTGTTTTTT.

This sequence joins TRBV4-3 and TRBJ2-1; TRBD2 matches at 12 bases. The CDR3 sequence is 15 residues long. V shed 5 bases and J 4 bases; nucleotides not matched to a gene: 3. Germline V CDR1 and CDR2: LGHNA, YSLEER. For the CDR3, the DNA is TGCGCCAGCAGCTTACTAGCGGGGGGTTACAATGAGCAGTTCTTC. Translation gives CASSLLAGGYNEQFF.

The chain employs TRBV10-3 and TRBJ1-4; the D gene is possibly TRBD1 (6 bases). With 0 bases removed from V and 4 bases from J, the gap between germline ends came to 12 bases. The germline gives CDR1 ENHRY, CDR2 SYGVKD. The CDR3 sequence is 16 residues long. As DNA, the CDR3 is TGTGCCATCAGTGAGTCGGGGGGACAAGTTAATGAAAAACTGTTTTTT. Residues: CAISESGGQVNEKLFF.

The gene calls are TRBV15 and TRBJ2-2; 7 bases map to TRBD1. The trim removed 5 bases at V and 3 bases at J, leaving 6 bases unmatched. The CDR3 is made up of 15 amino acids. CDR1 is LNHNV, CDR2 YYDKDF, per germline (reference sequence). The CDR3 nucleotides are TGTGCCACCAGCCGTGGACAGGTCTACACCGGGGAGCTGTTTTTT. It encodes CATSRGQVYTGELFF.

This sequence joins TRBV29-1 and TRBJ2-1; no clear D gene. Germline V lookup: CDR1 SQVTM, CDR2 ANQGSEA. V gave up 7 bases and J gave up 0 bases, with 10 bases separating them. This CDR3 has 13 residues. The CDR3, as DNA: TGCAGCGCCGACCAGAGCTCCTACAATGAGCAGTTCTTC. Its protein is CSADQSSYNEQFF.

The chain carries TRBV28 and TRBJ1-2; TRBD1 matches at 7 bases. Germline trimming cut 7 bases from V and 4 bases from J; bases unmatched to any gene: 27. CDR3 size: 20 residues. CDR1 MDHEN and CDR2 SYDVKM come from the germline V gene. The CDR3 sequence: CASTTVWTGNLFPSTYGYTF. DNA for the CDR3: TGTGCCAGCACCACTGTCTGGACAGGCAACCTCTTCCCCTCTACCTATGGCTACACCTTC.

The gene calls are TRBV6-5 and TRBJ2-1; D could derive from TRBD1 or TRBD2 (6 bases each). Germline CDR1 and CDR2: MNHEY and SVGAGI. The CDR3 extends over 15 amino acids. Trimming removed 10 bases at V and 9 bases at J, with 25 bases between. DNA for the CDR3: TGTGCCACCTGGAGGTTGGGGGGCGGAGAGGGTGAGCAGTTCTTC. This translates into CATWRLGGGEGEQFF.

This clone was seen only a few times. V and J are TRBV7-9 and TRBJ2-6; D is undetermined. The CDR3 is 16 amino acids. With 6 bases removed from V and 4 bases from J, the gap between germline ends came to 16 bases. Per germline, CDR1 SEHNR and CDR2 FQNEAQ (reference sequence). In DNA form, the CDR3 reads TGTGCCAGCAGAAATAATCCAAGGACCGGGGCCAACGTCCTGACTTTC. Its protein product is CASRNNPRTGANVLTF.